These T cell receptor beta chains were read from a single sample in a study of shared clonotypes between healthy human individuals. TCRdb's table, derived via immunoSEQ multiplex PCR, lists solely in-frame clones and lacks some. The table records roughly 2.4 million clones, approximately 95% of them present only once. The sample comprised naive CD4+ T cells sorted from blood. The receptors shown here come from a man between 18 and 35 years old in good health. Each CDR3 is given without its conserved first and last residue. Each record gives: J gene, V gene, D gene, CDR3 length, clone size, CDR3 protein. D genes are given only for firm matches. Clone size is shown for a subset of rows, as once, few, many or a class of expanded clone.

J: TRBJ2-7
V: TRBV9
D: TRBD2
length: 12
size: NA
CDR3: ASSVDERGHEQY

J: TRBJ1-1
V: TRBV10-2
D: NA
length: 9
size: once
CDR3: ASKHAGEAF

J: TRBJ2-7
V: TRBV7-2
D: TRBD1
length: 13
size: once
CDR3: ASSPPGTGPYEQY

J: TRBJ2-1
V: TRBV5-1
D: TRBD2
length: 13
size: NA
CDR3: ASSAGTSDDNEQF

J: TRBJ2-5
V: TRBV19
D: TRBD2
length: 12
size: NA
CDR3: ASRGLAGEETQY

J: TRBJ1-1
V: TRBV7-9
D: NA
length: 13
size: NA
CDR3: ASSIGAGTITEAF

J: TRBJ1-1
V: TRBV27
D: NA
length: 12
size: NA
CDR3: ASSPGLGNTEAF

J: TRBJ2-3
V: TRBV2
D: TRBD1
length: 11
size: NA
CDR3: ACTGQLTDTQY

J: TRBJ2-7
V: TRBV19
D: TRBD1
length: 14
size: NA
CDR3: ASSPLTGTGVYEQY

J: TRBJ2-7
V: TRBV6-5
D: NA
length: 12
size: NA
CDR3: ASSYSRRAYEQY

J: TRBJ1-4
V: TRBV29-1
D: NA
length: 9
size: NA
CDR3: SVERREKLF

J: TRBJ2-1
V: TRBV27
D: TRBD2
length: 14
size: NA
CDR3: ASSPGLAGIPNEQF

J: TRBJ2-5
V: TRBV5-1
D: TRBD2
length: 13
size: NA
CDR3: ASSAGLAGRETQY

J: TRBJ2-3
V: TRBV5-6
D: NA
length: 13
size: NA
CDR3: ASSLPRGRHDTQY

J: TRBJ2-3
V: TRBV25-1
D: TRBD1
length: 14
size: NA
CDR3: ASSEKGQGAGDTQY

J: TRBJ1-5
V: TRBV7-2
D: TRBD1
length: 15
size: NA
CDR3: ASSLITGGWTNQPQH

J: TRBJ2-3
V: TRBV27
D: TRBD1
length: 17
size: NA
CDR3: ASSPTSTGATPYTDTQY

J: TRBJ2-7
V: TRBV5-4
D: TRBD1
length: 12
size: NA
CDR3: ASSLTDRATEQY

J: TRBJ2-7
V: TRBV7-2
D: TRBD2
length: 12
size: NA
CDR3: ASITSGGAYEQY

J: TRBJ1-4
V: TRBV7-9
D: NA
length: 15
size: NA
CDR3: ASSSGSEGGTNEKLF

J: TRBJ1-1
V: TRBV10-3
D: NA
length: 13
size: NA
CDR3: AISESQGIGTEAF

J: TRBJ2-7
V: TRBV6-1
D: TRBD1
length: 13
size: NA
CDR3: ASITGTGVSYEQY

J: TRBJ2-7
V: TRBV5-1
D: NA
length: 11
size: NA
CDR3: ASSLAGKHEQY